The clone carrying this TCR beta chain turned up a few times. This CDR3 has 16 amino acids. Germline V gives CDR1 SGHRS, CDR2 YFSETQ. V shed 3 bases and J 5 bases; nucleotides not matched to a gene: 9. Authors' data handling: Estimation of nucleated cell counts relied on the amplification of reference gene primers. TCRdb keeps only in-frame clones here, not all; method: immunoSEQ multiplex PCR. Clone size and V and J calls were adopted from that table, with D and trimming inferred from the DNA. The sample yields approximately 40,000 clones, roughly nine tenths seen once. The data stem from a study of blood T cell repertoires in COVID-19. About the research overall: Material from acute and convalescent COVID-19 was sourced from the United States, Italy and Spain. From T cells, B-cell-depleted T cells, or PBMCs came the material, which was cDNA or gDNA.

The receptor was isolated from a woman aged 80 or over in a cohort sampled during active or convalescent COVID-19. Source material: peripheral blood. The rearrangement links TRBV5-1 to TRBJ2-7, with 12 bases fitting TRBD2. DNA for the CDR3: TGCGCCAGCAGCTCTGCTAGCGGGGGGGCTATCCACGAGCAGTACTTC. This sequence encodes CASSSASGGAIHEQYF.